These 23 T cell receptor beta chains originate from one sample sequenced in a study of T cells after yellow fever vaccination. TCRdb called the 5' RACE reads again in MiXCR, with one record for every CDR3 protein. The data show approximately 300,000 distinct CDR3 sequences, around 6.8% seen once. Specimen: PBMCs, collected roughly seven weeks after the first yellow fever vaccination. Source of these receptors: a man between 18 and 29 years old who received the YFV17D yellow fever vaccine.

The V call is TRBV6-6, the J call TRBJ1-2; no clear D gene. Trimming removed 2 bases at V and 2 bases at J, with 6 bases between. There are 13 residues in the CDR3. Germline V CDR1 and CDR2: MNHNY, SVGAGI (reference sequence). In DNA form, the CDR3 reads TGTGCCAGCAGTTACAACAGCAACTATGGCTACACCTTC. Residues: CASSYNSNYGYTF.

The V gene is TRBV7-2, the J gene TRBJ2-7; possible D gene TRBD1, 5 bases. Per the germline V gene, CDR1 is SGHTA and CDR2 is FQGNSA. V was trimmed by 1 base and J by 7 bases, leaving 17 bases between them. This CDR3 contains 15 residues. The CDR3 sequence is CASSLDQGSSWEQYV. For the CDR3, the DNA is TGTGCCAGCAGCTTAGATCAGGGTTCCTCTTGGGAGCAGTACGTC.

This clonotype was observed a few times. The chain joins TRBV20-1 to TRBJ1-2; TRBD1 might be the D (5 bases). This CDR3 spans 13 amino acids. The germline gives CDR1 DFQATT, CDR2 SNEGSKA (reference sequence). V lost 2 bases to trimming and J lost 6 bases, with 13 bases between them. The CDR3 spells CSARFGGVDGYTF. As DNA, the CDR3 is TGCAGTGCTAGATTCGGAGGGGTGGATGGCTACACCTTC.

This clonotype has at least ten counts. This chain connects TRBV6-5 to TRBJ2-1; 9 bases are a match to TRBD1. V dropped 0 bases and J dropped 3; count of bases not matched to a gene: 12. The CDR3 sequence is 19 residues long. Per the germline V gene, CDR1 is MNHEY and CDR2 is SVGAGI. This CDR3 reads CASSYSYPPGQGNYNEQFF. CDR3 nucleotides: TGTGCCAGCAGTTACTCGTATCCACCGGGACAGGGAAACTACAATGAGCAGTTCTTC.

The chain links TRBV29-1 to TRBJ2-7; 9 bases fit TRBD1. The V gene's germline CDR1 is SQVTM and CDR2 ANQGSEA. This CDR3 spans 13 amino acids. V lost 6 bases and J lost 4; bases outside the gene matches: 7. CDR3 sequence reads: CSVGQGLSYEQYF. The CDR3 DNA reads as TGCAGCGTCGGACAGGGGCTATCATACGAGCAGTACTTC.

This clonotype was seen at least ten times. V usage is TRBV24-1 and J usage is TRBJ2-7; possible D gene TRBD1, 6 bases. Germline-derived CDR1 and CDR2 are KGHDR and SFDVKD. V was shortened by 2 bases and J by 1 base, with 11 bases between the two germline ends. The CDR3 is made up of 15 amino acids. The DNA for the CDR3 is TGTGCCACCAGTGATTCAGGGGCATCTTCCTACGAGCAGTACTTC. Protein product: CATSDSGASSYEQYF.

The DNA for the CDR3 is TGTGCCAGCAGGGCACAACGGGGCATACAAGCTTTCTTT. Its translation is CASRAQRGIQAFF. The V gene is TRBV6-6, the J gene TRBJ1-1, with a possible D match to TRBD1 (5 bases). This CDR3 is 13 amino acids long. The ends were cut back, 6 bases at V and 9 bases at J, with 17 bases in the middle. In germline, CDR1 is MNHNY, CDR2 SVGAGI (reference sequence).

The gene calls are TRBV6-5 and TRBJ2-5; 9 positions match TRBD2. Germline V gene sequence: CDR1 MNHEY, CDR2 SVGAGI. The V and J ends lost 2 bases and 5 bases, in that order; junction bases with no gene match: 9. CDR3 length: 16 amino acids. CDR3 coding DNA: TGTGCCAGCAGTTACGGGCTAGCGGGGTGGGGGGAGACCCAGTACTTC. It codes for CASSYGLAGWGETQYF.

The sample holds many counts of this clonotype. The V call is TRBV18, the J call TRBJ2-5, with 11 bases matching TRBD2. Germline V gene sequence: CDR1 KGHSH, CDR2 LQKENI. CDR3 length equals 16 residues. V trimming: 0 bases; J trimming: 9 bases; junction bases outside the gene matches: 9. For the CDR3, the DNA is TGTGCCAGCTCACCACCTACTAGCGGGGGCCGGGCGGCCCAGTACTTC. This translates into CASSPPTSGGRAAQYF.

This clonotype was recorded at least ten times. The chain employs TRBV9 and TRBJ2-3, with 8 bases that match TRBD2. Germline V gene sequence: CDR1 SGDLS, CDR2 YYNGEE. This CDR3 region has 18 residues. After removal of 0 bases from V and 2 bases from J, the junction contained 11 bases not matched to a gene. CDR3 protein: CASSVEQAGVGLTDTQYF. The CDR3, as DNA: TGTGCCAGCAGCGTAGAGCAAGCGGGGGTCGGACTCACAGATACGCAGTATTTT. The full variable domain, with the rest looked up from reference TRBV9 and TRBJ2-3, is DSGVTQTPKHLITATGQRVTLRCSPRSGDLSVYWYQQSLDQGLQFLIQYYNGEERAKGNILERFSAQQFPDLHSELNLSSLELGDSALYFCASSVEQAGVGLTDTQYFGPGTRLTVL.

This chain connects TRBV20-1 to TRBJ2-5; possibly TRBD2 for D (5 bases). This CDR3 is built from 14 residues. CDR1 and CDR2 from the germline V gene are DFQATT and SNEGSKA (reference sequence). V gave up 7 bases and J gave up 3 bases, with 18 bases separating them. The CDR3 sequence is CSVRERTSKETQYF. In DNA, the CDR3 is TGCAGTGTGAGGGAAAGGACTTCAAAAGAGACCCAGTACTTC.

This clonotype was observed a few times. The gene calls are TRBV6-2 or TRBV6-3 and TRBJ1-1; D is possibly TRBD1 (6 bases). Trimming removed 2 bases from V and 4 bases from J, with 14 bases in between. This CDR3 region has 15 residues. Looked up from germline, CDR1 is MNHEY and CDR2 is SVGEGT. CDR3 bases: TGTGCCAGCAGTTACGAGGGGGGTTGGCTCACTGAAGCTTTCTTT. Its protein product is CASSYEGGWLTEAFF.

At least ten counts were recorded for this clonotype. V gene TRBV7-2 combines with J gene TRBJ1-6, with 7 bases lining up with TRBD1. The CDR3 covers 15 residues. CDR1 and CDR2 (germline): SGHTA, FQGNSA. With V trimmed by 5 bases and J by 7 bases, 8 bases remained unmatched. CDR3 DNA: TGTGCCAGCAGCCCCCGGACAGGTTTGAATTCACCCCTCCACTTT. It specifies CASSPRTGLNSPLHF.

V is TRBV4-1 and J is TRBJ2-5; D may be TRBD2 (5 bases). The germline V gene has CDR1 MGHRA and CDR2 YSYEKL. V shed 2 bases and J shed 5 bases, with 15 bases lying between them. The CDR3 is 15 amino acids. The CDR3 region has the DNA TGCGCCAGCAGCCAAACCATAACGGGAAGGGAGACCCAGTACTTC. Translated, it gives CASSQTITGRETQYF.

This clonotype occurred a few times. This chain uses TRBV5-1 with TRBJ2-2; D possibly corresponds to TRBD1 (5 bases). CDR1 is SGHRS and CDR2 is YFSETQ in the germline V gene. This CDR3 contains 14 residues. Between the trimmed V and J ends, which lost 4 bases and 2 bases, there was a span of 9 bases. The CDR3 sequence is CASSRGHNTGELFF. The CDR3 DNA reads TGCGCCAGCAGCCGAGGACACAACACCGGGGAGCTGTTTTTT.

This clonotype has a handful of counts. The rearrangement links TRBV14 to TRBJ2-7; TRBD1 matches 8 bases. CDR1 is SGHDN and CDR2 is FVKESK in the germline V gene. The CDR3 runs 14 residues. V trimming: 5 bases; J trimming: 3 bases; junction bases outside the gene matches: 6. DNA for the CDR3: TGTGCCAGCAGCTTACAGGACAGGGACTACGAGCAGTACTTC. Translating gives CASSLQDRDYEQYF.

CDR3 in DNA: TGTGCCACCAGTGATTTAAATCAGCCCCAGCATTTT. This encodes CATSDLNQPQHF. The chain recombines TRBV24-1 with TRBJ1-5, with D uncertain. With 1 base removed from V and 4 bases from J, the gap between germline ends came to 1 base. Germline V gene lookup returns CDR1 KGHDR and CDR2 SFDVKD. The CDR3 contains 12 residues.

The table lists this clonotype with many counts. The chain recombines TRBV7-7 with TRBJ2-1, with D perhaps TRBD1 or TRBD2 (6 bases each). V lost 6 bases and J 6 bases, leaving 21 bases between the germline ends. Germline values: CDR1 SSHAT, CDR2 FNYEAQ (reference sequence). The CDR3 is 16 amino acids. CDR3 sequence (DNA): TGTGCCAGCAGTGCTTCGGTAGGGGGGCAGGGCAATGAGCAGTTCTTC. Amino acid sequence: CASSASVGGQGNEQFF.

Ten or more counts support this clonotype. The V and J genes are TRBV2 and TRBJ2-1; D is undetermined. Trimming took 3 bases from V and 7 from J, leaving 4 bases between them. CDR3 size: 11 residues. Germline V gene lookup returns CDR1 SNHLY and CDR2 FYNNEI. CDR3 loop: CASSEWNEQFF. The DNA for the CDR3 is TGTGCCAGCAGTGAGTGGAATGAGCAGTTCTTC.

This clonotype was observed a handful of times. This chain joins TRBV4-2 and TRBJ2-1; D call uncertain. The CDR3 has 14 amino acids. V was clipped by 3 bases and J by 4 bases, with 10 bases between them. CDR1 and CDR2 from the germline V gene are LGHNA and YNFKEQ. Written as DNA, the CDR3 is TGTGCCAGCAGCCAGGTGACACTGTACAATGAGCAGTTCTTC. Its protein is CASSQVTLYNEQFF.

The V call is TRBV5-1, the J call TRBJ2-2; D not certain. There are 13 residues in the CDR3. Per the germline V gene, CDR1 is SGHRS and CDR2 is YFSETQ. Trimming stripped 0 bases from V and 7 bases from J, with 7 bases between. The DNA of the CDR3 is TGCGCCAGCAGCTTGGGGCTGAACGGGGAGCTGTTTTTT. Translated, it gives CASSLGLNGELFF.

This clonotype was picked up many times. The chain carries TRBV7-9 and TRBJ1-1; D is possibly TRBD1 (5 bases). The CDR3 consists of 14 residues. Germline lookup yields CDR1 SEHNR and CDR2 FQNEAQ (reference sequence). The V gene lost 5 bases and the J gene lost 1 base, with 11 bases spanning the gap. The CDR3 loop is CASSTGPTNTEAFF. In DNA form, the CDR3 reads TGTGCCAGCAGCACGGGACCGACGAACACTGAAGCTTTCTTT.

This clonotype was picked up many times. The genes are TRBV9 and TRBJ2-7, with TRBD2 identical over 11 bases. Germline V gives CDR1 SGDLS, CDR2 YYNGEE. The CDR3 runs 13 residues. V lost 4 bases and J lost 8; bases outside the gene matches: 5. CDR3 in amino acids: CASSKGLADKQYV. The CDR3 nucleotides are TGTGCCAGCAGCAAGGGACTAGCGGACAAGCAGTACGTC.